This T cell receptor beta chain was captured by sequencing in a study of blood T cell repertoires in COVID-19 (dated by TCRdb to the early 2020s). Background on the whole study: The collaborator samples originated in the United States, Italy and Spain and spanned the acute and convalescent phases of COVID-19. The prospective study material was composed of cDNA or gDNA derived from T cells, B-cell-depleted T cells, or PBMCs. Deeply sampled blood TCRbeta repertoires from subjects exposed to, actively infected with, or recovered from COVID-19 were included in the dataset. The repertoires were released in a freely available public database intended as a resource for research on the immune response to SARS-CoV-2. Samples were obtained from the ongoing ImmuneRACE study (first 160 participants) and from approximately 1,200 subjects provided by 6 global collaborators. Nearly every sample came with metadata listing a de-identified subject ID, COVID-19 status, age in years and sex. HLA class I and class II types, where available, came from metadata supplied by the sample provider rather than from assay-based typing. The paper's findings and limits, for the study overall: How much clinical and demographic metadata was included differed by source and by participant, and the metadata was provided uncurated.

TCRbeta CDR3 regions were amplified from genomic DNA using the immunoSEQ Assay, a bias-controlled multiplex PCR. As for the original processing: The number of nucleated cells in each sample was estimated by amplification of reference gene primers within the assay. To quantify the absolute abundance of each unique TCRbeta CDR3 rearrangement, sequence reads were collapsed and filtered. For each sample, productive Simpson clonality was calculated by taking the square root of Simpson's diversity index across productive rearrangements. Imported from immuneACCESS, the table was reduced by TCRdb to in-frame sequences with V and J called. These copies leave out some clones; in studies compared against another copy, an unresolved V gene accounts for under half, and the cause of the remainder is not known. V and J calls and clone size are copied from that table; D and trimming were computed from the DNA. Present in this sample are about 65,000 clones, about 94% of which were seen just once. The top ten constitute about 3.1% of the sample.

Whole blood was collected in K2EDTA tubes by collaborating institutions according to the institutions' own protocols. For TCRbeta analysis, collaborator samples were shipped as frozen whole blood, as isolated PBMCs, or as DNA extracted from either sample type. Turning to this clone: The antigen this receptor binds is unknown. The sample holds no much larger clone one base away, and base qualities are not on file.

The germline V gene provides CDR1 MNHEY and CDR2 SVGAGI. V and J lose 4 bases and 2 bases, and a span of 14 bases separates them. From the cysteine through the phenylalanine, the CDR3 covers 15 amino acids. The DNA shown is the 45-base CDR3, in frame from base 1. The rearrangement combines TRBV6-5 with TRBJ1-2; matching of 5 bases hints at TRBD1 as the D gene. Sequencing was performed on peripheral blood. This receptor was obtained from a man in his sixties or seventies with active COVID-19. The nucleotide sequence is given as TGTGCCAGCAGTTTCGGGGGAGGGATCAACTATGGCTACACCTTC. The encoded protein is CASSFGGGINYGYTF.